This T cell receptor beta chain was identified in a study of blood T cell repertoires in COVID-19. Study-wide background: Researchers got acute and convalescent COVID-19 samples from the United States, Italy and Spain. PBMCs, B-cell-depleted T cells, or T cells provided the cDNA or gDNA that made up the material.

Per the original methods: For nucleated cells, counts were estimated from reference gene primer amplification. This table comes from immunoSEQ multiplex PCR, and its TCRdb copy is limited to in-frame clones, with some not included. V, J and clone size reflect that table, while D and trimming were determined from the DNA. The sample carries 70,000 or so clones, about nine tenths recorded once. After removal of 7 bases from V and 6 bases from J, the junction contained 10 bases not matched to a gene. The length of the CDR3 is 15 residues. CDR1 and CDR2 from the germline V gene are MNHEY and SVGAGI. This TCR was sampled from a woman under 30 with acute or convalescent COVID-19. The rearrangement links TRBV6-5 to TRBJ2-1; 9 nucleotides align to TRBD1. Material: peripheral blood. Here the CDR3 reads CASKGQGPLANEQFF. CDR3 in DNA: TGTGCCAGCAAAGGACAGGGGCCCTTGGCCAATGAGCAGTTCTTC.